This entry features one T cell receptor beta chain sequence. The antigen is undetermined. Germline CDR1 and CDR2: MNHEY and SVGAGI. The V end lost 7 bases, the J end lost 7 bases, and 10 bases lay between the germline ends. The CDR3 contains 11 residues. The table came from immunoSEQ multiplex PCR; TCRdb's copy has only in-frame clones and leaves some out. The sample has about 1.1 million clones, around three quarters seen once. These data are taken from a study of shared clonotypes between healthy human individuals. Study results and caveats: Researchers sampled only blood; tissue repertoires likely differ. A handful of donors showed sharing of approximately 4.7% of naive CD4 clonotypes.

What was sequenced was memory CD4+ T cells from PBMCs. Subset: CD45RA-negative fraction. The TCR sequence derives from a man between 18 and 35 years old in good health. Some clones in this sample may be carry-over from other donors' samples. This chain joins TRBV6-5 and TRBJ1-2; D ambiguous. The CDR3 reads CASKDESGYTF. The CDR3 bases are TGTGCCAGCAAAGACGAGAGTGGCTACACCTTC.